Here is one T cell receptor beta chain with its context. What it recognizes is unknown. The sample comes from a study of shared clonotypes between healthy human individuals. Study conclusions and caveats: Naive CD4 clonotypes were shared across a handful of donors at about 5%.

This table comes from immunoSEQ multiplex PCR, and its TCRdb copy is limited to in-frame clones, with some not included. There are over a million clones in the sample; around 75% occur only once, and roughly 1.5% lies in the top ten. There are 18 residues in the CDR3. After removal of 1 base from V and 0 bases from J, the junction contained 5 bases not matched to a gene. The germline gives CDR1 LGHNT, CDR2 FRNRAP. Sequencing used memory CD4+ T cells sorted from blood. Regarding subset: CD45RA-negative fraction. The TCR was taken from a man aged 18 to 29 in good health. The V call is TRBV12-5, the J call TRBJ2-2, with TRBD2 matching over 10 bases. CDR3 DNA: TGTGCTAGTGGTTTGGGATCCCTAGCGGGAGCGAACACCGGGGAGCTGTTTTTT. Translation: CASGLGSLAGANTGELFF.